This T cell receptor (beta chain) was found in a study of glioma-infiltrating T cells after dendritic cell vaccination. On the study more broadly: Three intradermal dendritic cell vaccine injections were given every two weeks.

The CDR3 extends over 13 amino acids. Germline values: CDR1 SGHNT, CDR2 YYREEE (reference sequence). Trimming stripped 2 bases from V and 2 bases from J, with 7 bases between. The immunoSEQ assay amplified TCRB CDR3 from up to roughly 2 ug DNA. Sequencing was performed with immunoSEQ multiplex PCR; in TCRdb, only in-frame clones are kept and a portion is missing. Among 55,000 to 75,000 clones listed, 81% were seen once. Fresh-frozen tumor tissue and more than two years of survival data were available for all. None of the glioblastoma patients had an isocitrate dehydrogenase mutation. The specimen comprised blood, sampled before dendritic cell vaccination. This sequence was found in a human donor with glioblastoma. The chain links TRBV5-4 to TRBJ1-1, with D possibly TRBD1 on 5 matching bases. CDR3 bases: TGTGCCAGCAGCTTCGACAGAAACACTGAAGCTTTCTTT. Translation: CASSFDRNTEAFF.